This T cell receptor beta chain was identified during a study of blood T cell repertoires in COVID-19. CDR3 size: 14 residues. V lost 2 bases to trimming and J lost 1 base, with 8 bases between them. The germline gives CDR1 MNHEY, CDR2 SVGAGI. Profiled with immunoSEQ multiplex PCR; TCRdb holds only in-frame clones, not every one. The sample carries 150,000 to 200,000 clones, 81% recorded once. This sequence was found in a woman of 80 years or more with COVID-19, enrolled during active disease. The specimen was peripheral blood. This chain connects TRBV6-5 to TRBJ1-1, with a tentative D call TRBD1 (6 bases). The DNA for the CDR3 is TGTGCCAGCAGTTACGGGGGCCCGAACACTGAAGCTTTCTTT. This sequence encodes CASSYGGPNTEAFF.